This T cell receptor beta chain appears in the sequencing data of a study of T-cell reconstitution after alpha-beta-depleted transplantation in children. Study-level findings and limits: It was reported that alpha-beta T cells came from several hundred expanded graft clones (about two months after transplant). The origin of high day-60 TCRbeta diversity in some patients lay in surviving recipient T cells and thymic progenitors. T-cell counts and diversity were attributed mostly to newly produced T cells one year after transplant.

Within the sample, this clonotype is medium-sized. Its antigen is not identified. Unique molecular identifiers were built into the TCRbeta library. From the PCR reads, TCRdb called clonotypes with MiXCR, one entry per CDR3 protein. The profile shows tens of thousands of distinct CDR3 sequences, less than 20% of them singletons. The CDR3 extends over 15 amino acids. Germline V CDR1 and CDR2: MNHEY, SVGAGI. The J segment lost 3 bases and the V segment lost 7 bases, leaving 9 bases of the junction unmatched. The sequence was collected from a male patient aged 2 to 10 who had a stem cell transplant for acute lymphoblastic leukemia, so the T cells may come from the graft donor. The chain is built from TRBV6-5 and TRBJ1-5; 7 nucleotides agree with TRBD1. The specimen comprised PBMCs, mostly from graft donor cells, sampled 360 days after TCRalphabeta/CD19-depleted stem cell transplant. The CDR3 sequence: CASMVMTGTNQPQHF. The CDR3 bases are TGTGCCAGCATGGTTATGACAGGGACCAATCAGCCCCAGCATTTT.